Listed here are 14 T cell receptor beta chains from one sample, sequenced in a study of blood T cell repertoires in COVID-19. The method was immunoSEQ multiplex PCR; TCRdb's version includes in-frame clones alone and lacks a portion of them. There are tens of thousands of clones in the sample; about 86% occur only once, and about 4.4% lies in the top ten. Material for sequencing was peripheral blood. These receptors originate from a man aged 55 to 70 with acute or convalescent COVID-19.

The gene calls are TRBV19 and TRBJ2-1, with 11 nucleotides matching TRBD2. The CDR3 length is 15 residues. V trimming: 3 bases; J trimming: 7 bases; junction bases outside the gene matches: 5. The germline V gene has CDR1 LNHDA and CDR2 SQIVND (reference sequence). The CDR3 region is CASSILTSGRNEQFF. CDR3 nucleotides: TGTGCCAGTAGTATTCTCACTAGCGGGAGAAATGAGCAGTTCTTC.

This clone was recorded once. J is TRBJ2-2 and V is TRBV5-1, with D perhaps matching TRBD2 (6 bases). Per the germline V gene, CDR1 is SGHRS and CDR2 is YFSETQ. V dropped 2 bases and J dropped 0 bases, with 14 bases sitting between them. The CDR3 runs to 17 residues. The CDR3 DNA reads TGCGCCAGCAGCTTAGCTTCCGGGAGCGCGAACACCGGGGAGCTGTTTTTT. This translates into CASSLASGSANTGELFF.

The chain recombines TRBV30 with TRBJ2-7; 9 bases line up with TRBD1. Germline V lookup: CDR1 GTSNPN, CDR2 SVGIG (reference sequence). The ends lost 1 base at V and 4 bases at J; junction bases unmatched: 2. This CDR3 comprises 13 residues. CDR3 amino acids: CAWSGDRDYEQYF. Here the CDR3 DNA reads TGTGCCTGGAGTGGGGACAGGGATTACGAGCAGTACTTC.

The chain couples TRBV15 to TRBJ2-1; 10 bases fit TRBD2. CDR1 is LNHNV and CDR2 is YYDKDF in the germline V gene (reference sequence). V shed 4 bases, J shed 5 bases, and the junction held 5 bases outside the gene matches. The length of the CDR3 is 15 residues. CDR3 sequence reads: CATSTRLAGNNEQFF. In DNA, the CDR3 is TGTGCCACCAGCACCCGACTAGCGGGTAACAATGAGCAGTTCTTC. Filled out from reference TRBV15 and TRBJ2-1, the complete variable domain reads DAMVIQNPRYQVTQFGKPVTLSCSQTLNHNVMYWYQQKSSQAPKLLFHYYDKDFNNEADTPDNFQSRRPNTSFCFLDIRSPGLGDTAMYLCATSTRLAGNNEQFFGPGTRLTVL.

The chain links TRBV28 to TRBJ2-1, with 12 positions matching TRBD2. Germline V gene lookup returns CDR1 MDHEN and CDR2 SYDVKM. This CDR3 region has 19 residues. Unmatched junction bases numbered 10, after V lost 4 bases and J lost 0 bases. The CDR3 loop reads CASSSSGRAPKLSYNEQFF. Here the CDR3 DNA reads TGTGCCAGCAGTTCTAGCGGGAGGGCCCCAAAACTCTCCTACAATGAGCAGTTCTTC.

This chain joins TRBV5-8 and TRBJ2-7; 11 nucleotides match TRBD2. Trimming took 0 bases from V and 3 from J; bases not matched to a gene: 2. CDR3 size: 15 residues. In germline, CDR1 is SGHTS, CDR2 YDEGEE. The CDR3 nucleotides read TGTGCCAGCAGCTTGGGGACTAGCGGGTTCTACGAGCAGTACTTC. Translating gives CASSLGTSGFYEQYF.

DNA for the CDR3: TGTGCCAGCCACCCTCGGACGGGGGGTGCCTACAATGAGCAGTTCTTC. Protein: CASHPRTGGAYNEQFF. The J gene is TRBJ2-1, the V gene TRBV7-8, with 7 nucleotides matching TRBD2. The CDR3 contains 16 residues. The V gene end was trimmed by 8 bases and the J gene end by 2 bases; junction bases not matched to a gene: 12. Germline loops: CDR1 SGHVS, CDR2 FQNEAQ.

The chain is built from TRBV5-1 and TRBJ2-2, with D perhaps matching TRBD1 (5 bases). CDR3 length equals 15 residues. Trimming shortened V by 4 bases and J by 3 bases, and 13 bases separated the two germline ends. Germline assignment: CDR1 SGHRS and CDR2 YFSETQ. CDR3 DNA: TGCGCCAGCAGCCCCAGGGAAGGAGACACCGGGGAGCTGTTTTTT. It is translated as CASSPREGDTGELFF.

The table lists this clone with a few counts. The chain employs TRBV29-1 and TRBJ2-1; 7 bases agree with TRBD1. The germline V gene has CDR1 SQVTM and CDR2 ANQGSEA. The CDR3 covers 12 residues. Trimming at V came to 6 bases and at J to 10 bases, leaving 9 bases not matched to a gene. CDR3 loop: CSVRTGLREQFF. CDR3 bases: TGCAGCGTCCGGACAGGACTGAGGGAGCAGTTCTTC.

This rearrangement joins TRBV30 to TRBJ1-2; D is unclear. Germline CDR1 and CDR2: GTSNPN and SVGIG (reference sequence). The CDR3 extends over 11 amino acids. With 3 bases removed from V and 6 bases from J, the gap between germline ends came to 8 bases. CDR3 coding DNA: TGTGCCTGGAGCGCCGGGGATGGCTACACCTTC. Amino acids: CAWSAGDGYTF.

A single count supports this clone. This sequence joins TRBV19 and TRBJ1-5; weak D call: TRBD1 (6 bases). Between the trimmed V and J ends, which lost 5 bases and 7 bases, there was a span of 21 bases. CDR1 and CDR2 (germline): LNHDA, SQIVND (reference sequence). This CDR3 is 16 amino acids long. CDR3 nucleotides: TGTGCCAGTAGTGTGGCGCGGGGGGCCTCCGGGCAGCCCCAGCATTTT. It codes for CASSVARGASGQPQHF.

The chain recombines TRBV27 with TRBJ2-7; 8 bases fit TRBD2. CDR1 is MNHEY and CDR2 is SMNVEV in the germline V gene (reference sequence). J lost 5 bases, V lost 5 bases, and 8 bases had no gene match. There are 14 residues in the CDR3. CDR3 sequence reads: CASSPRGGWDEQYF. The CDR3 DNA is TGTGCCAGCAGTCCCCGGGGGGGGTGGGACGAGCAGTACTTC.

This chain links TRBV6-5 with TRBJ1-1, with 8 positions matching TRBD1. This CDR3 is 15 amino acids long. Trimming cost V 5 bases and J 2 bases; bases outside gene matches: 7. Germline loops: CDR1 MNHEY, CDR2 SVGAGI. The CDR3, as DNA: TGTGCCAGCAGTCTTAACAGGGGGGGAAACACTGAAGCTTTCTTT. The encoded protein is CASSLNRGGNTEAFF.

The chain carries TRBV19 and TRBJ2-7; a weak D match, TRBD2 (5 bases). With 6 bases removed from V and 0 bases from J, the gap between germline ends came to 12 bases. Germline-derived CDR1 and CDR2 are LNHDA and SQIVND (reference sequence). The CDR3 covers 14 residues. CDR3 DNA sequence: TGTGCCAGTAGCGAGAGGGTTAGCTCCTACGAGCAGTACTTC. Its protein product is CASSERVSSYEQYF.